Below, 12 T cell receptor beta chains from the same sample are listed, as sequenced in a study of coeliac disease. Profiled with immunoSEQ multiplex PCR; TCRdb holds only in-frame clones, not every one. The sample consists of roughly 5,000 clones, 69% of them appearing once. Sample: lymphocytes from the gut lamina propria. The receptors originated from a woman aged 40-49 years.

The sample holds a few counts of this clone. The chain employs TRBV2 and TRBJ2-7; TRBD2 might be the D (6 bases). Per the germline V gene, CDR1 is SNHLY and CDR2 is FYNNEI. The CDR3 is 14 amino acids. V was cut by 2 bases and J by 6 bases, with 14 bases left in between. CDR3 DNA sequence: TGTGCCAGCAGTGAAACCGGGAGAGACTCCGAGCAGTACTTC. Protein: CASSETGRDSEQYF. The full variable domain, in which reference TRBV2 and TRBJ2-7 provide the parts outside the CDR3, is EPEVTQTPSHQVTQMGQEVILRCVPISNHLYFYWYRQILGQKVEFLVSFYNNEISEKSEIFDDQFSVERPDGSNFTLKIRSTKLEDSAMYFCASSETGRDSEQYFGPGTRLTVT.

The chain is built from TRBV4-1 and TRBJ2-4; the match to TRBD2 covers 7 bases. Germline trimming cut 0 bases from V and 0 bases from J; bases unmatched to any gene: 5. The germline V gene encodes CDR1 MGHRA and CDR2 YSYEKL. CDR3 length: 17 amino acids. The CDR3 nucleotides are TGCGCCAGCAGCCAAGATAGGATAGCGGGAGCCAAAAACATTCAGTACTTC. It encodes CASSQDRIAGAKNIQYF.

The chain's CDR3 is CASSPGTIVDEQFF. CDR3 in DNA: TGTGCCAGCTCACCAGGGACTATAGTAGATGAGCAGTTCTTC. V gene TRBV18 combines with J gene TRBJ2-1; 7 bases agree with TRBD2. The germline CDR1 and CDR2 sequences are KGHSH and LQKENI. This CDR3 is 14 amino acids long. Trimming cost V 2 bases and J 8 bases; bases outside gene matches: 6.

The rearrangement links TRBV10-2 to TRBJ2-3, with 11 bases fitting TRBD2. V lost 4 bases and J lost 9; bases outside the gene matches: 6. In germline, CDR1 is WSHSY, CDR2 SAAADI. The CDR3 is made up of 14 amino acids. The CDR3 reads CASSATSGSLTQYF. Here the CDR3 DNA reads TGCGCCAGCAGTGCCACTAGCGGGAGTCTCACGCAGTATTTT.

The chain is built from TRBV2 and TRBJ2-7, with TRBD2 matching 8 bases. Germline CDR1 is SNHLY and CDR2 is FYNNEI. The CDR3 is made up of 17 amino acids. V trimming: 5 bases; J trimming: 2 bases; junction bases outside the gene matches: 14. CDR3 protein: CASSRTSSGRTTYEQYF. In DNA form, the CDR3 reads TGTGCCAGCAGTCGTACATCTAGCGGGCGGACTACCTACGAGCAGTACTTC.

This rearrangement joins TRBV6-1 to TRBJ2-2; 7 bases are a match to TRBD2. Trimming took 8 bases from V and 5 from J; bases not matched to a gene: 8. Germline V gene sequence: CDR1 MNHNS, CDR2 SASEGT. The CDR3 totals 14 residues. This CDR3 reads CASGGDYMTGELFF. The CDR3, as DNA: TGTGCCAGCGGGGGGGACTATATGACCGGGGAGCTGTTTTTT.

The chain employs TRBV28 and TRBJ1-1, with D perhaps matching TRBD1 (6 bases). The germline V and J ends were trimmed by 8 bases and 0 bases, with 10 bases remaining between them. Germline lookup yields CDR1 MDHEN and CDR2 SYDVKM. CDR3 length: 13 residues. CDR3 DNA: TGTGCCAGCTTGGGACATCTGAACACTGAAGCTTTCTTT. This sequence encodes CASLGHLNTEAFF.

J is TRBJ2-3 and V is TRBV2, with 11 bases matching TRBD1. Germline trimming cut 2 bases from V and 5 bases from J; bases unmatched to any gene: 3. CDR1 and CDR2 from the germline V gene are SNHLY and FYNNEI. This CDR3 region has 15 residues. CDR3 region: CASSEMGQGGDTQYF. Written as DNA, the CDR3 is TGTGCCAGCAGTGAAATGGGACAGGGGGGAGATACGCAGTATTTT.

The chain employs TRBV28 and TRBJ1-4; 9 bases are a match to TRBD1. The CDR3 loop spans 14 amino acids. V was pared by 4 bases and J by 10 bases, with 7 bases of the junction left unmatched. The germline V gene encodes CDR1 MDHEN and CDR2 SYDVKM. In DNA form, the CDR3 reads TGTGCCAGCAGTTCCGGGACAGGGAGTGGAAAACTGTTTTTT. This encodes CASSSGTGSGKLFF.

This clone was observed a few times. It is unclear where the CDR3 begins or ends on the DNA, so no DNA is shown, and the CDR3 is as TCRdb lists it. The chain employs TRBV5-6 and TRBJ1-2; the D call of TRBD1 is as the table states it, not checked on the DNA. Termini included, the CDR3 measures 16 amino acids. CDR1 and CDR2 (germline): SGHDT, YYEEEE. CDR3 sequence reads: CASSFGQNYGYTFGTF.

The chain couples TRBV4-3 to TRBJ1-3; perhaps TRBD1 as D (5 bases). In germline, CDR1 is LGHNA, CDR2 YSLEER. V was pared by 0 bases and J by 2 bases, with 11 bases between. The length of the CDR3 is 16 residues. The CDR3 nucleotides read TGCGCCAGCAGCCAAGATATCAGGGCCACTGGAAACACCATATATTTT. Protein: CASSQDIRATGNTIYF.

The chain recombines TRBV10-1 with TRBJ1-5; D is possibly TRBD1 (6 bases). This CDR3 is 13 amino acids long. V shed 4 bases and J shed 3 bases, with 7 bases lying between them. Germline V gene data show CDR1 as WNHNN and CDR2 as SYGVQD (reference sequence). The CDR3 spells CASSGGLNQPQHF. The CDR3 region has the DNA TGCGCCAGCAGTGGGGGGCTCAATCAGCCCCAGCATTTT.